A selection of T cell receptor beta chains follows, all from one sample in a study of CD8 T cells in Susac syndrome. In TCRdb, the immunoSEQ multiplex PCR reads were re-called with MiXCR into one record per CDR3 protein. The table includes around 130,000 distinct CDR3 sequences, around nine tenths detected once. The specimen was CD8+ T cells from PBMCs. Receptors were obtained from a human donor with multiple sclerosis. Each CDR3 is given with its conserved first and last residue. A D gene is named only where the DNA matches it firmly. Rows give clone size only sometimes, using once, few, many, or a class for an expanded clone.

>15|TRBJ2-2|.|TRBV6-5|.
TGTGCCAGCAGTTACGTACAGGTTAACACCGGGGAGCTGTTTTTT
CASSYVQVNTGELFF
>13|TRBJ2-7|.|TRBV27|.
TGTGCCAGCAGTCCTCATGACCCTTACGAGCAGTACTTC
CASSPHDPYEQYF
>11|TRBJ2-7|.|TRBV10-3|.
TGTGCCACCTGGGACGGGTACGAGCAGTACTTC
CATWDGYEQYF
>17|TRBJ2-7|.|TRBV5-4|TRBD2
TGTGCCAGCAGCCTCGGGACTAGCGGGAGGAGCTCCTACGAGCAGTACTTC
CASSLGTSGRSSYEQYF
>14|TRBJ2-7|.|TRBV10-3|.
TGTGCCATCAGTGAGTTAACAGGGCTCTACGAGCAGTACTTC
CAISELTGLYEQYF
>15|TRBJ1-1|.|TRBV27|TRBD1
TGTGCCAGCAGTTTATGGGGGACAGTGAACACTGAAGCTTTCTTT
CASSLWGTVNTEAFF
>13|TRBJ2-2|.|TRBV4-3|.
TGCGCCAGCAGGTCTAAGCTCACCGGGGAGCTGTTTTTT
CASRSKLTGELFF
>14|TRBJ2-7|once|TRBV30|TRBD1
TGTGCCTGGAAGTCCGGGACAGGGGTGTACGAGCAGTACTTC
CAWKSGTGVYEQYF
>18|TRBJ2-3|.|TRBV20-1|TRBD2
TGCAGTGCTGACCATATCCCGGGACTAGCGGGACTTCTTGATACGCAGTATTTT
CSADHIPGLAGLLDTQYF
>16|TRBJ2-4|.|TRBV24-1|.
TGTGCCACCAGTGAGAGACGGATCCTAGCCAAAAACATTCAGTACTTC
CATSERRILAKNIQYF
>14|TRBJ2-7|.|TRBV29-1|.
TGCAGCGTTGGTCTGCGGGACAGAGACTACGAGCAGTACTTC
CSVGLRDRDYEQYF
>13|TRBJ1-1|.|TRBV5-1|.
TGCGCCAGCAGCCCTGGGACGGACCCTGCAGCTTTCTTT
CASSPGTDPAAFF
>17|TRBJ1-5|.|TRBV5-6|.
TGTGCCAGCAGCTTGAGAAGGGAGGGATATAGCAATCAGCCCCAGCATTTT
CASSLRREGYSNQPQHF
>16|TRBJ2-5|.|TRBV4-1|TRBD2
TGCGCCAGCAGCTCTGGGACTAGCGGGATGCAAGAGACCCAGTACTTC
CASSSGTSGMQETQYF
>11|TRBJ2-4|.|TRBV29-1|.
TGCAGCGTCGCGCTAGCGACAGGACATTACTTC
CSVALATGHYF
>14|TRBJ2-7|.|TRBV18|.
TGTGCCAGCTCACCACCCCGGAGAGGAGAGGAGCAGTACTTC
CASSPPRRGEEQYF
>11|TRBJ2-4|.|TRBV18|.
TGTGCCAGCTCACCCGGAGACATTCAGTACTTC
CASSPGDIQYF
>12|TRBJ2-3|.|TRBV5-4|.
TGTGCCAGCAGCCAAAGCACAGATACGCAGTATTTT
CASSQSTDTQYF
>15|TRBJ1-1|.|TRBV16|.
TGTGCCAGCAGCCATCCCCTCGGGGGGCTGACTGAAGCTTTCTTT
CASSHPLGGLTEAFF
>15|TRBJ1-1|once|TRBV29-1|.
TGCAGCGTTTCCCAAGGGGAGGCGCGGAACACTGAAGCTTTCTTT
CSVSQGEARNTEAFF
>11|TRBJ1-2|.|TRBV29-1|.
TGCAGCGTCCCAGGAGACGGTGGCTACACCTTC
CSVPGDGGYTF
>14|TRBJ1-1|.|TRBV9|.
TGTGCCAGCAGCGTAGGGAAGGGTGCCACTGAAGCTTTCTTT
CASSVGKGATEAFF
>16|TRBJ2-2|.|TRBV6-6|TRBD2
TGTGCCAGCAGCCAAATACTAGCGGAGGAGGGCGGGGAGCTGTTTTTT
CASSQILAEEGGELFF
>16|TRBJ1-2|.|TRBV3-1|.
TGTGCCAGCAGCCAAGCTTCCCAAACGGCTCGCTATGGCTACACCTTC
CASSQASQTARYGYTF
>16|TRBJ1-2|.|TRBV7-9|.
TGTGCCAGCAGCTTAGGCCGGTCCCGTGCTAACTATGGCTACACCTTC
CASSLGRSRANYGYTF
>13|TRBJ2-7|.|TRBV30|.
TGTGCCTGGACCCCTCGAGAGCTTGGCGAGCAGTACTTC
CAWTPRELGEQYF
>12|TRBJ1-1|.|TRBV7-9|.
TGTGCCAGCAGCTTATTCCGGGGTGAAGCTTTCTTT
CASSLFRGEAFF
>13|TRBJ2-7|.|TRBV28|.
TGTGCCAGCAGCACTCAACTGACCTACGAGCAGTACTTC
CASSTQLTYEQYF
>13|TRBJ1-1|.|TRBV27|.
TGTGCCAGCACCCAGGACAGCAACACTGAAGCTTTCTTT
CASTQDSNTEAFF
>12|TRBJ1-1|.|TRBV19|.
TGTGCCAGTAGTATGGGCTACACTGAAGCTTTCTTT
CASSMGYTEAFF
>14|TRBJ2-7|few|TRBV19|TRBD1
TGTGCCAGTAGTCCGGGACAGGGGGCTTACGAGCAGTACTTC
CASSPGQGAYEQYF
>15|TRBJ2-3|.|TRBV7-2|.
TGTGCCAGCAGCTTAGCGAAGGCGCTCACAGATACGCAGTATTTT
CASSLAKALTDTQYF
>16|TRBJ1-1|.|TRBV6-5|.
TGTGCCAGCAGTTACACCTCAGGGAAGTTGAACACTGAAGCTTTCTTT
CASSYTSGKLNTEAFF
>15|TRBJ2-7|.|TRBV27|TRBD2
TGTGCCAGCAGCCTAGCGGGAGGGGAGACCTACGAGCAGTACTTC
CASSLAGGETYEQYF
>16|TRBJ2-2|.|TRBV6-6|TRBD2
TGTGCCAGCAGCCAGCTAGCGGGAGGGCCAACCGGGGAGCTGTTTTTT
CASSQLAGGPTGELFF
>18|TRBJ2-1|.|TRBV14|TRBD2
TGTGCCAGCAGCCAAGATTACAGCGGGAGGGGTTTTCGCAATGAGCAGTTCTTC
CASSQDYSGRGFRNEQFF
>15|TRBJ1-2|.|TRBV11-2|.
TGTGCCAGCAGCTTAGGAGGCAGGGTGGGGAATGGCTACACCTTC
CASSLGGRVGNGYTF
>15|TRBJ1-1|.|TRBV7-3|TRBD1
TGTGCCAGCAGCCCACAGGGGGCACCGGACACTGAAGCTTTCTTT
CASSPQGAPDTEAFF
>13|TRBJ2-7|once|TRBV29-1|.
TGCAGCGTTGACGGAGGGGCTTTGGGCGAGCAGTACTTC
CSVDGGALGEQYF
>14|TRBJ2-3|.|TRBV6-5|TRBD1
TGTGCCAGCAGTACCCTGACAGGGGGAGATACGCAGTATTTT
CASSTLTGGDTQYF
>16|TRBJ1-4|.|TRBV21-1|.
TGTGCCAGCAACCCTTCGTCCCAGGGGCGGAATGAAAAACTGTTTTTT
CASNPSSQGRNEKLFF
>12|TRBJ2-7|.|TRBV7-9|.
TGTGCCAGCGGGGGGTTCGGACCCGAGCAGTACTTC
CASGGFGPEQYF
>12|TRBJ2-7|.|TRBV20-1|.
TGCAGTGTGGGCCAGGGAATCCTCGAGCAGTACTTC
CSVGQGILEQYF
>16|TRBJ2-7|.|TRBV6-5|.
TGTGCCAGCAGTTACTCGTCAGGGGAGAGCTCCTACGAGCAGTACTTC
CASSYSSGESSYEQYF
>15|TRBJ2-7|few|TRBV4-3|TRBD1
TGCGCCAGCAGCCGTTCCTTGGACAGGGGAGGTGAGCAGTACTTC
CASSRSLDRGGEQYF
>16|TRBJ2-1|once|TRBV13|.
TGTGCCAGCAGCTTAGGCCTGAACTTCTCCTACAATGAGCAGTTCTTC
CASSLGLNFSYNEQFF
>14|TRBJ2-7|.|TRBV5-4|.
TGTGCCAGCACTATCCACGGACTTTCCTACGAGCAGTACTTC
CASTIHGLSYEQYF
>14|TRBJ2-7|.|TRBV6-5|TRBD1
TGTGCCAGCAGTTACTCCGACAGGGTCGGCGAGCAGTACTTC
CASSYSDRVGEQYF
>18|TRBJ2-3|.|TRBV4-1|TRBD2
TGCGCCAGCAGCCAATTCGGGACTAGCGGGCCGCACACAGATACGCAGTATTTT
CASSQFGTSGPHTDTQYF